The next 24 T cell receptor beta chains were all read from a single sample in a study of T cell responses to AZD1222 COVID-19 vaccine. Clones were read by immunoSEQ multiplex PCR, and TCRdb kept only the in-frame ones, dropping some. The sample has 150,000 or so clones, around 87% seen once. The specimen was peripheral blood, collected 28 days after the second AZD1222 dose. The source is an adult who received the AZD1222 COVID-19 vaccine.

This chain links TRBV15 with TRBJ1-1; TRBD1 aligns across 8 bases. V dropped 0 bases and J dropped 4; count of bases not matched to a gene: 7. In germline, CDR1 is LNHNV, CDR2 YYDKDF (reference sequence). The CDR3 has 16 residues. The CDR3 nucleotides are TGTGCCACCAGCAGAGATAGAGGACAGGGTGTCACTGAAGCTTTCTTT. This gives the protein CATSRDRGQGVTEAFF. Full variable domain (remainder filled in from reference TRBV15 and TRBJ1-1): DAMVIQNPRYQVTQFGKPVTLSCSQTLNHNVMYWYQQKSSQAPKLLFHYYDKDFNNEADTPDNFQSRRPNTSFCFLDIRSPGLGDTAMYLCATSRDRGQGVTEAFFGQGTRLTVV.

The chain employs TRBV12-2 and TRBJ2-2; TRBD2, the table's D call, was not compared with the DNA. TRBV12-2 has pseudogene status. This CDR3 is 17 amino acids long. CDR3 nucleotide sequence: TGTGCAAGTCGCTTGGGGAGGAGCGGGAGAACGAGCGGGGAGCTGTTTTTT. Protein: CASRLGRSGRTSGELFF.

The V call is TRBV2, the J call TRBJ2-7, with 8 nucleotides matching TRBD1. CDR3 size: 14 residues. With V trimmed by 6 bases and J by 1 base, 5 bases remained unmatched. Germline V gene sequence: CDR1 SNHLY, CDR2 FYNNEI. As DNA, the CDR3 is TGTGCCAGCAGCCTAAGACAGGGGTCCTACGAGCAGTACTTC. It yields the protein CASSLRQGSYEQYF.

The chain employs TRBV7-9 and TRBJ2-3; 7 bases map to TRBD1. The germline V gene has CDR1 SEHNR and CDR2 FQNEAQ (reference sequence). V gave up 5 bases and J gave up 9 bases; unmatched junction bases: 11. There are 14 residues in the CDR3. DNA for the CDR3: TGTGCCAGCAGCCCACAGGGGCTCCAAGAAACGCAGTATTTT. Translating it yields CASSPQGLQETQYF.

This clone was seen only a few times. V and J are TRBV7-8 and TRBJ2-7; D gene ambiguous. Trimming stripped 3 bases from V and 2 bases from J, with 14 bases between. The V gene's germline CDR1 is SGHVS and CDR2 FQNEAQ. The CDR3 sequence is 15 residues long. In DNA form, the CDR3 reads TGTGCCAGCAGCTTCTCGGCCGGGCAGGCCTACGAGCAGTACTTC. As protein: CASSFSAGQAYEQYF.

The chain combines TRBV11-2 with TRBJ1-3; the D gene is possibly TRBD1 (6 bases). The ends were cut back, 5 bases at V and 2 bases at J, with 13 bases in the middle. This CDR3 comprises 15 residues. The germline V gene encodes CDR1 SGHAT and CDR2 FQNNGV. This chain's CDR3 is CASSLTNRAGNTIYF. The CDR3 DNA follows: TGTGCCAGCAGCCTAACTAACAGGGCTGGAAACACCATATATTTT.

The CDR3 sequence: CASSQDLYNEQFF. The CDR3 DNA sequence: TGTGCCAGCTCACAGGATCTCTACAATGAGCAGTTCTTC. This chain connects TRBV18 to TRBJ2-1; D not resolved. The CDR3 consists of 13 residues. Deletions cut 4 bases from V and 3 bases from J, with 7 bases between. Germline lookup yields CDR1 KGHSH and CDR2 LQKENI.

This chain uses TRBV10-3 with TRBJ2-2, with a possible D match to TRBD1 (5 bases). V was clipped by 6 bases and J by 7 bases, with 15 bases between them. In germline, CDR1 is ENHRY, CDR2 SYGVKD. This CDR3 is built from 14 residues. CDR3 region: CAISWNIRGGELFF. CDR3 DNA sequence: TGTGCCATCAGCTGGAATATAAGGGGCGGGGAGCTGTTTTTT.

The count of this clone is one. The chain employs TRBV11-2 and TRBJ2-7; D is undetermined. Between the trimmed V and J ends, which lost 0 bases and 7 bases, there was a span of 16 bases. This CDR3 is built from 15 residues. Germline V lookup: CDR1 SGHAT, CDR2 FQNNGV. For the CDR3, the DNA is TGTGCCAGCAGCTTAGAAAGGGTCCCGGTGTGGGAGCAGTACTTC. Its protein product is CASSLERVPVWEQYF.

The CDR3 spells CASSPRGTLYNEQFF. DNA for the CDR3: TGTGCCAGCAGCCCCCGCGGGACTCTCTACAATGAGCAGTTCTTC. This chain joins TRBV7-9 and TRBJ2-1, with D perhaps TRBD2 (6 bases). The CDR3 runs 15 residues. V was pared by 5 bases and J by 3 bases, with 14 bases between. The germline V gene encodes CDR1 SEHNR and CDR2 FQNEAQ (reference sequence).

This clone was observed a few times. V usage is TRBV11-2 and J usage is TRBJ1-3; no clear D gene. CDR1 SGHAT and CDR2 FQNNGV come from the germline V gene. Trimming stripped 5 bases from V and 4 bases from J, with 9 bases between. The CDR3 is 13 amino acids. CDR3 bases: TGTGCCAGCAGCCATCCCCAAGGAAACACCATATATTTT. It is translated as CASSHPQGNTIYF. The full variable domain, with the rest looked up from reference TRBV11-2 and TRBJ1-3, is EAGVAQSPRYKIIEKRQSVAFWCNPISGHATLYWYQQILGQGPKLLIQFQNNGVVDDSQLPKDRFSAERLKGVDSTLKIQPAKLEDSAVYLCASSHPQGNTIYFGEGSWLTVV.

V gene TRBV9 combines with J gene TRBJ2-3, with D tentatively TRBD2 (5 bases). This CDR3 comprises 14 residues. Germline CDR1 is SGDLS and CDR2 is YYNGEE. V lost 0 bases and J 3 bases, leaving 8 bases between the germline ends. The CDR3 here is CASSVAPGTDTQYF. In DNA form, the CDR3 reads TGTGCCAGCAGCGTAGCTCCGGGGACAGATACGCAGTATTTT.

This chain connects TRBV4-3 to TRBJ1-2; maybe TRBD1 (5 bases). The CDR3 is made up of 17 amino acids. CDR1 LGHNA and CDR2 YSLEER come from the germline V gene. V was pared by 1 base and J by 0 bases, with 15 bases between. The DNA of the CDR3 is TGCGCCAGCAGCCAAGTCTTTGCTCCGGGACCTAACTATGGCTACACCTTC. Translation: CASSQVFAPGPNYGYTF.

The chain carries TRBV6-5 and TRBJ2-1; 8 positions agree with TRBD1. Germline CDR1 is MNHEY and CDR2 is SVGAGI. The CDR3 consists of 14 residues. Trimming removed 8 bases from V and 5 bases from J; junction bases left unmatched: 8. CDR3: CASLRGTGNNEQFF. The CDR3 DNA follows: TGTGCCAGCCTGAGGGGGACAGGCAACAATGAGCAGTTCTTC.

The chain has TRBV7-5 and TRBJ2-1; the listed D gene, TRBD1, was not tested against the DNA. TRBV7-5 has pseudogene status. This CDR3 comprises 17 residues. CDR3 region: CARSSKTGRAVYNEQFF. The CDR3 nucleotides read TGTGCCAGAAGCTCAAAGACAGGGCGCGCTGTCTACAATGAGCAGTTCTTC.

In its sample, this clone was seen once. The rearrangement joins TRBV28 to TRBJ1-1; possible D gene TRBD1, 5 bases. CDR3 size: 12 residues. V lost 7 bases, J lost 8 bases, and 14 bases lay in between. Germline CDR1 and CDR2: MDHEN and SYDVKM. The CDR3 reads CASKISGKEAFF. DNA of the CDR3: TGTGCCAGCAAAATATCAGGGAAAGAAGCTTTCTTT.

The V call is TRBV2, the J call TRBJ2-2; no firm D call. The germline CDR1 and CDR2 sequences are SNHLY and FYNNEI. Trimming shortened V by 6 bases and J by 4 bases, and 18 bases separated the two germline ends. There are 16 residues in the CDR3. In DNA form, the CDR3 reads TGTGCCAGCAGGAGGTTCAGAACCGGCACCACCGGGGAGCTGTTTTTT. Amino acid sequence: CASRRFRTGTTGELFF.

Written as DNA, the CDR3 is TGTGCCAGCAGCCCCGGACAGGGTGGAGGAAACACCATATATTTT. Its translation is CASSPGQGGGNTIYF. The gene calls are TRBV7-2 and TRBJ1-3; TRBD1 matches 8 bases. The CDR3 spans 15 residues. Germline CDR1 is SGHTA and CDR2 is FQGNSA. V was pared by 5 bases and J by 4 bases, with 7 bases of the junction left unmatched.

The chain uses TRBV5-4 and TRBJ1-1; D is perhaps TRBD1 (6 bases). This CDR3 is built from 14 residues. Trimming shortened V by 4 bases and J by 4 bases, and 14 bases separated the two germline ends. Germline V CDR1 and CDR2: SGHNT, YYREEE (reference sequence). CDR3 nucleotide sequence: TGTGCCAGCAGCGCCGGGGGGGGCGGCACTGAAGCTTTCTTT. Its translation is CASSAGGGGTEAFF.

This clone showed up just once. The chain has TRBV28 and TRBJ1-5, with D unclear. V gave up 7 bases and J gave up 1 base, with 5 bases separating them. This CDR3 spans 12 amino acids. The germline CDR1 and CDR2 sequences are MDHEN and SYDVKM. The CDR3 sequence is CASTSSNQPQHF. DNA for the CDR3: TGTGCCAGCACTAGCAGCAATCAGCCCCAGCATTTT.

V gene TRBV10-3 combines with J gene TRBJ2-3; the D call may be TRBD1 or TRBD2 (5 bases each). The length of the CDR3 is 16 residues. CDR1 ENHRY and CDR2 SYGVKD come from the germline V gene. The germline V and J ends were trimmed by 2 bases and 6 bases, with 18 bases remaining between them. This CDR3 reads CAISEDEGLVVDTQYF. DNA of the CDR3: TGTGCCATCAGTGAGGATGAGGGGCTAGTAGTGGATACGCAGTATTTT.

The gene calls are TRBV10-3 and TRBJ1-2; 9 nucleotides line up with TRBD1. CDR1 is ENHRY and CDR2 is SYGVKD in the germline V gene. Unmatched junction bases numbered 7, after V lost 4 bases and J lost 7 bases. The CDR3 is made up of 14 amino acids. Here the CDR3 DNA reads TGTGCCATCAGTGGGGACAGGGCCCTGGGTGGCTACACCTTC. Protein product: CAISGDRALGGYTF.

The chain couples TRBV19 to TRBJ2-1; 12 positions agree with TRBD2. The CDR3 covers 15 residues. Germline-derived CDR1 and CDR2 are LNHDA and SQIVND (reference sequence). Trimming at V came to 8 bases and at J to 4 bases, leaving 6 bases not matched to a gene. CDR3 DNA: TGTGCCAGTTCCCCTACTAGCGGGAGGTACAATGAGCAGTTCTTC. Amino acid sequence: CASSPTSGRYNEQFF.

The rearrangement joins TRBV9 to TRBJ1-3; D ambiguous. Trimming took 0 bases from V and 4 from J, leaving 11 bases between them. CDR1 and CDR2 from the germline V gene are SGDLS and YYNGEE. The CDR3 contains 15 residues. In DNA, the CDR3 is TGTGCCAGCAGCGTAGAAGGAACGAGGGGAAACACCATATATTTT. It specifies CASSVEGTRGNTIYF.